A selection of T cell receptor beta chains follows, all from one sample in a study of neurological immune-mediated disorders. TCRdb passed the 5' RACE reads through MiXCR, listing each CDR3 protein once. The table lists roughly 74,000 distinct CDR3 sequences, approximately 5.2% of them singletons. The material sequenced was PBMCs. The receptor set was obtained from a man between 18 and 29 years old with multiple sclerosis. CDR3s include the opening cysteine and the closing phenylalanine or tryptophan. Each record gives: J gene, D gene, clone size, CDR3 length, V gene, CDR3 protein, CDR3 DNA. A D gene is named only where the DNA matches it firmly. Clone size is stated in some rows and not others, as once, few, many or a class when expanded.

>TRBJ2-7|.|many|15|TRBV15
CATSGGAGVYYEQYF
TGTGCCACCAGCGGCGGGGCAGGGGTGTACTACGAGCAGTACTTC
>TRBJ2-7|.|.|8|TRBV7-9
CAVGEQYF
TGTGCCGTCGGCGAGCAGTACTTC
>TRBJ2-7|TRBD1|many|12|TRBV5-1
CASSLSGQGTYF
TGCGCCAGCAGCTTGAGTGGACAGGGGACGTACTTC
>TRBJ2-1|.|many|13|TRBV6-2/TRBV6-3
CASKPRLYNEQFF
TGTGCCAGCAAGCCTAGGCTGTACAATGAGCAGTTCTTC
>TRBJ2-1|.|many|15|TRBV12-3/TRBV12-4
CASTQSGSASNEQFF
TGTGCCAGCACCCAGTCGGGATCCGCGTCCAATGAGCAGTTCTTC
>TRBJ1-5|.|many|15|TRBV15
CAAQSGLGSNQPQNF
TGTGCCGCCCAGTCCGGACTAGGGAGCAATCAGCCCCAGAATTTT
>TRBJ1-1|.|many|13|TRBV10-3
CAIFTGTGTEAFF
TGTGCCATATTTACAGGGACGGGGACTGAAGCTTTCTTT
>TRBJ1-1|.|many|12|TRBV12-3/TRBV12-4
CASSTIVSEAFF
TGTGCCAGCAGTACTATAGTAAGTGAAGCTTTCTTT
>TRBJ2-1|.|.|14|TRBV18
CASSPELSHNEQFF
TGTGCCAGCTCACCGGAGCTATCCCACAATGAGCAGTTCTTC
>TRBJ1-5|.|many|15|TRBV4-1
CASREGVLSNQPQHF
TGCGCCAGCAGAGAAGGGGTTCTGAGCAATCAGCCCCAGCATTTT
>TRBJ2-3|.|many|14|TRBV5-1
CASSLAKNLDTQYF
TGCGCCAGCAGCTTGGCTAAAAATTTGGATACGCAGTATTTT
>TRBJ1-1|TRBD1|many|14|TRBV12-3/TRBV12-4
CASSAGQLNTEAFF
TGTGCCAGCAGCGCGGGACAGCTGAACACTGAAGCTTTCTTT
>TRBJ2-5|TRBD2|many|14|TRBV20-1
CSARDLGGGETQYF
TGCAGTGCTAGAGATCTCGGGGGAGGGGAGACCCAGTACTTC
>TRBJ2-7|.|many|12|TRBV5-1
CASSFVRGEQYF
TGCGCCAGCAGCTTCGTCAGGGGCGAGCAGTACTTC
>TRBJ2-1|.|few|18|TRBV4-2
CASSQDGAAGKSYNEQFF
TGTGCCAGCAGCCAAGATGGAGCAGCGGGTAAATCCTACAATGAGCAGTTCTTC
>TRBJ2-3|.|many|14|TRBV5-1
CASSPQGFTDTQYF
TGCGCCAGCAGCCCACAGGGATTCACAGATACGCAGTATTTT
>TRBJ2-2|TRBD2|.|14|TRBV7-2
CASRRTRGPGELFF
TGTGCCAGCAGGAGGACTAGAGGACCCGGGGAGCTGTTTTTT
>TRBJ2-1|TRBD2|many|17|TRBV28
CASSGQGSGSNYNEQFF
TGTGCCAGCAGCGGCCAGGGAAGCGGGAGTAACTACAATGAGCAGTTCTTC
>TRBJ1-6|.|many|13|TRBV6-5
CASSQLGYSPLHF
TGTGCCAGCAGTCAACTGGGTTATTCACCCCTCCACTTT
>TRBJ1-5|.|few|14|TRBV12-3/TRBV12-4
CASSLVDSNQPQNF
TGTGCCAGCAGTTTAGTGGACAGCAATCAGCCCCAGAATTTT